This T cell receptor beta chain was identified in a study of T cell repertoires in cytomegalovirus infection. Study as a whole: A matching HLA type, together with CMV infection, was signaled by public TCR beta signatures.

Of note for this clonotype: What it recognizes is unknown.

Germline CDR1 and CDR2: SGHTA and FQGNSA. Trimming shortened V by 5 bases and J by 10 bases, and 16 bases separated the two germline ends. This CDR3 has 13 amino acids. TCRdb itself ran the reads through MiXCR, one entry per CDR3 protein. The data contain 450,000 to 650,000 distinct CDR3 sequences, 40% of them singletons. Study results and limitations: The ex vivo response showed dominance by HLA-C-restricted CMV-specific TCR beta clonotypes.

The receptor comes from a human donor in good health (CMV status not recorded). Some clones in this sample may be carry-over from other donors' samples. The chain combines TRBV7-2 with TRBJ2-3, with D uncertain. Sequenced material: cultured PBMCs, taken from culture after CMV antigen stimulation. This CDR3 is CASSPSGTGPQYF. The CDR3 DNA follows: TGTGCCAGCAGCCCAAGTGGTACCGGGCCGCAGTATTTT.